This TCR beta chain originates from a study of blood T cells in healthy people across ages. Donors were systemically healthy Caucasian individuals from Russia aged about 6 to 95 years. The sample, 7.5 to 10 milliliters of peripheral blood, was drawn from each donor. Together with a sample-barcoded 5' primer, a J-beta primer mix was included in a second PCR lasting about 7 to 12 cycles. Researchers report that a template-switch adaptor with 12 random nucleotides tagged each cDNA molecule. Each CDR3 protein is one row after TCRdb ran MiXCR on the 5' RACE reads. The table has over 1,500,000 distinct CDR3 sequences, roughly 43% seen once; the top ten hold under 30%. From germline, CDR1 is DFQATT and CDR2 SNEGSKA (reference sequence). This CDR3 comprises 15 residues. J was trimmed by 0 bases and V by 6 bases; bases with no gene match: 8.

This TCR was sampled from a human donor in good health. The J gene is TRBJ2-1, the V gene TRBV20-1, with TRBD2 matching over 7 bases. Sequencing used blood. CDR3 DNA: TGCAGTGCCCCCATGGGGGGGGGCTCCTACAATGAGCAGTTCTTC. This encodes CSAPMGGGSYNEQFF.